This entry lists 17 T cell receptor beta chains sequenced from one sample in a study of cytomegalovirus exposure and HLA in healthy donors. The PCR contained 60 Vbeta and 13 Jbeta primers. Only in-frame clones appear in the TCRdb table, and some are missing; sequencing was by immunoSEQ multiplex PCR. The table has more than 20,000 clones, approximately 79% seen once. Sequencing was done on a sample of PBMCs. These receptors were obtained from a male donor in good health and CMV-seronegative.

The chain uses TRBV6-1 and TRBJ2-5; D not resolved. TRBJ2-7 explains the end of the DNA better; the J call may be wrong. The germline V gene encodes CDR1 MNHNS and CDR2 SASEGT. CDR3 length: 13 residues. CDR3 protein: CASSEAPEYEQYF. The CDR3 coding sequence is TGTGCCAGCAGTGAAGCGCCCGAGTACGAGCAGTACTTC.

The CDR3 reads CASSSGVAGNTGELFF. CDR3 sequence (DNA): TGTGCCAGCAGCTCGGGAGTAGCGGGCAACACCGGGGAGCTGTTTTTT. V and J are TRBV7-9 and TRBJ2-2, with TRBD2 matching 7 bases. CDR3 length: 16 residues. CDR1 and CDR2 (germline): SEHNR, FQNEAQ (reference sequence). V lost 4 bases and J lost 2; bases outside the gene matches: 7.

This clone came up a few times. The chain uses TRBV4-3 and TRBJ1-5; D perhaps matches TRBD1 (5 bases). The CDR3 contains 14 residues. Trimming left V 6 bases short and J 5 bases short, with 14 bases between. Per germline, CDR1 LGHNA and CDR2 YSLEER. CDR3 bases: TGCGCCAGCAGTGAGGGGAGGGGCTATCAGCCCCAGCATTTT. Translated: CASSEGRGYQPQHF.

In its sample, this clone was seen once. The chain combines TRBV11-2 with TRBJ2-3, with a weak D call TRBD2 (6 bases). The CDR3 consists of 14 residues. Germline lookup yields CDR1 SGHAT and CDR2 FQNNGV. Trimming removed 1 base from V and 6 bases from J, with 11 bases in between. Here the CDR3 reads CASSLGGGMDTQYF. CDR3 sequence (DNA): TGTGCCAGCAGCTTAGGGGGCGGGATGGATACGCAGTATTTT.

The J gene is TRBJ2-7, the V gene TRBV4-2; TRBD1 might be the D (5 bases). Germline V gene lookup returns CDR1 LGHNA and CDR2 YNFKEQ. V was pared by 5 bases and J by 2 bases, with 10 bases between. This CDR3 region has 13 residues. In DNA form, the CDR3 reads TGTGCCAGCAGCAGGGGATCTACCTACGAGCAGTACTTC. It translates to CASSRGSTYEQYF.

The genes are TRBV9 and TRBJ1-1, with 8 bases identical to TRBD1. Germline CDR1 and CDR2: SGDLS and YYNGEE. The CDR3 runs 14 residues. Trimming cost V 3 bases and J 5 bases; bases outside gene matches: 6. CDR3 in DNA: TGTGCCAGCAGCGGACAGGGGTCTGGAACTGAAGCTTTCTTT. Translating gives CASSGQGSGTEAFF.

This chain joins TRBV18 and TRBJ1-5, with D uncertain. Per germline, CDR1 KGHSH and CDR2 LQKENI. The CDR3 totals 14 residues. Trimming removed 6 bases from V and 4 bases from J, with 13 bases in between. CDR3 sequence: CASSRGSQNQPQHF. The CDR3 coding sequence is TGTGCCAGCTCGCGCGGGAGCCAGAATCAGCCCCAGCATTTT.

Here the CDR3 DNA reads TGTGCCAGCAGCCTACAGGGGGCGAACACCGGGGAGCTGTTTTTT. It encodes CASSLQGANTGELFF. The chain is built from TRBV7-6 and TRBJ2-2; TRBD1 matches at 8 bases. V dropped 5 bases and J dropped 0; count of bases not matched to a gene: 2. The length of the CDR3 is 15 residues. Germline loops: CDR1 SGHVS, CDR2 FNYEAQ.

The V and J genes are TRBV19 and TRBJ2-2; D not certain. Germline-derived CDR1 and CDR2 are LNHDA and SQIVND (reference sequence). The CDR3 covers 14 residues. With 1 base removed from V and 1 base from J, the gap between germline ends came to 4 bases. CDR3 sequence reads: CASSIALNTGELFF. The CDR3 region has the DNA TGTGCCAGTAGTATAGCTTTGAACACCGGGGAGCTGTTTTTT.

This sequence joins TRBV30 and TRBJ1-5; the D gene is possibly TRBD1 (6 bases). V shed 1 base and J shed 3 bases, with 13 bases lying between them. CDR1 is GTSNPN and CDR2 is SVGIG in the germline V gene (reference sequence). CDR3 length: 15 residues. This chain's CDR3 is CAWSGVGQYNQPQHF. The DNA for the CDR3 is TGTGCCTGGAGTGGGGTCGGACAGTACAATCAGCCCCAGCATTTT.

The V call is TRBV27, the J call TRBJ2-3; TRBD2 matches 8 bases. Germline V CDR1 and CDR2: MNHEY, SMNVEV (reference sequence). This CDR3 is 16 amino acids long. After removal of 5 bases from V and 3 bases from J, the junction contained 10 bases not matched to a gene. CDR3 in DNA: TGTGCCAGCAGTGTGACTAGCGCGACTTTTACAGATACGCAGTATTTT. This gives the protein CASSVTSATFTDTQYF.

The chain carries TRBV27 and TRBJ2-5, with 7 bases fitting TRBD1. The CDR3 sequence is 14 residues long. The germline V gene has CDR1 MNHEY and CDR2 SMNVEV (reference sequence). V gave up 4 bases and J gave up 2 bases; unmatched junction bases: 4. CDR3 in DNA: TGTGCCAGCAGTTCGGGGACAGATCAAGAGACCCAGTACTTC. It yields the protein CASSSGTDQETQYF.

The chain combines TRBV9 with TRBJ2-5; 8 nucleotides align to TRBD2. CDR3 size: 16 residues. V lost 2 bases and J lost 3; bases outside the gene matches: 9. CDR1 is SGDLS and CDR2 is YYNGEE in the germline V gene. The CDR3 DNA reads as TGTGCCAGCAGCGTCGGGGGGGCTAGCGGTGAAGAGACCCAGTACTTC. It translates to CASSVGGASGEETQYF.

This clone was found a few times. This chain joins TRBV10-3 and TRBJ1-1; 7 bases align to TRBD1. CDR1 and CDR2 (germline): ENHRY, SYGVKD. CDR3 length equals 15 residues. With 7 bases clipped from V and 6 bases from J, the junction kept 14 bases outside the gene matches. The CDR3 sequence: CAINGVDTGVAEAFF. The CDR3 DNA follows: TGTGCCATCAATGGCGTCGATACAGGGGTGGCTGAAGCTTTCTTT.

This chain joins TRBV5-5 and TRBJ1-6; 8 nucleotides line up with TRBD1. Germline V gene sequence: CDR1 SGHKS, CDR2 YYEKEE (reference sequence). V trimming: 4 bases; J trimming: 6 bases; junction bases outside the gene matches: 9. The CDR3 sequence is 16 residues long. The chain's CDR3 is CASSVSPGTGNSPLHF. Here the CDR3 DNA reads TGTGCCAGCAGCGTCTCCCCCGGGACAGGTAATTCACCCCTCCACTTT.

CDR3 protein: CASSIFGLAEKNTGELFF. CDR3 DNA sequence: TGTGCCAGTAGTATCTTCGGACTAGCGGAGAAGAACACCGGGGAGCTGTTTTTT. The V gene is TRBV19, the J gene TRBJ2-2; TRBD2 matches at 10 bases. The CDR3 runs 18 residues. Germline V gene sequence: CDR1 LNHDA, CDR2 SQIVND (reference sequence). The V segment lost 3 bases and the J segment 1 base; nucleotides outside the gene matches: 8.

V is TRBV5-4 and J is TRBJ2-3, with 10 bases aligning to TRBD1. Trimming at V came to 9 bases and at J to 3 bases, leaving 4 bases not matched to a gene. The CDR3 is made up of 13 amino acids. CDR1 is SGHNT, CDR2 YYREEE, per germline (reference sequence). The CDR3: CATTGQGTDTQYF. The DNA for the CDR3 is TGTGCCACTACGGGACAGGGGACAGATACGCAGTATTTT.